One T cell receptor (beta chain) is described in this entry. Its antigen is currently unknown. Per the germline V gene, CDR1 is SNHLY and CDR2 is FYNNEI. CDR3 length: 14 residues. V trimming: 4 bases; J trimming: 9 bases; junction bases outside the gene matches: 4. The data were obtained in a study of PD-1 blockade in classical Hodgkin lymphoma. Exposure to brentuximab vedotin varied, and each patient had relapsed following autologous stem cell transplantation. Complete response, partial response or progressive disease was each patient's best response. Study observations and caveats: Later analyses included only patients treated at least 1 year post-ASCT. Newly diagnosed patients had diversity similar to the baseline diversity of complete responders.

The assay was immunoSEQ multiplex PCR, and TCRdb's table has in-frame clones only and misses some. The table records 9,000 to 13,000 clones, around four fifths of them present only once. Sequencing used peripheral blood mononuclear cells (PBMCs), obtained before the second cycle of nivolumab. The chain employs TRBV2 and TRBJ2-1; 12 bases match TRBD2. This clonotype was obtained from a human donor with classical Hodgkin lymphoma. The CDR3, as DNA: TGTGCCAGCAGTGCCGGACTAGCGGGGAGTGAGCAGTTCTTC. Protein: CASSAGLAGSEQFF.